One sample yielded the 22 T cell receptor beta chains listed below, sequenced in a study of blood T cell repertoires in COVID-19. Sequenced by immunoSEQ multiplex PCR; TCRdb stores in-frame clones only, minus some. The sample yields under 300,000 clones, around nine tenths seen once. Sequencing was done on a sample of peripheral blood. The receptors were gathered from an older woman with active or convalescent COVID-19.

The chain combines TRBV6-4 with TRBJ1-5; 7 bases fit TRBD1. The CDR3 contains 17 residues. The J segment lost 5 bases and the V segment lost 2 bases, leaving 12 bases of the junction unmatched. The V gene's germline CDR1 is MRHNA and CDR2 SNTAGT. The CDR3 is CASSDDPLGGSYQPQHF. Written as DNA, the CDR3 is TGTGCCAGCAGTGACGATCCGTTAGGGGGCAGCTATCAGCCCCAGCATTTT.

The genes are TRBV4-3 and TRBJ1-2; TRBD1 aligns across 7 bases. CDR1 is LGHNA and CDR2 is YSLEER in the germline V gene. V lost 3 bases and J lost 4; bases outside the gene matches: 5. This CDR3 spans 14 amino acids. Written as DNA, the CDR3 is TGCGCCAGCAGCCAGGGACAGACGTTCTATGGCTACACCTTC. Protein product: CASSQGQTFYGYTF.

There are a few counts of this clone. The V call is TRBV28, the J call TRBJ1-2; 9 bases match TRBD1. The length of the CDR3 is 14 residues. With V trimmed by 6 bases and J by 7 bases, 9 bases remained unmatched. Germline V gene lookup returns CDR1 MDHEN and CDR2 SYDVKM. The CDR3 loop reads CASRGQGETLGYTF. The CDR3 DNA sequence: TGTGCCAGCAGGGGACAGGGTGAAACCCTTGGCTACACCTTC.

This clone was recorded once. The V gene is TRBV4-2, the J gene TRBJ2-7; unclear D gene. CDR1 is LGHNA, CDR2 YNFKEQ, per germline. V was pared by 0 bases and J by 1 base, with 10 bases between. The CDR3 totals 15 residues. This chain's CDR3 is CASSQDVAPSYEQYF. CDR3 DNA: TGTGCCAGCAGCCAAGATGTGGCTCCTTCCTACGAGCAGTACTTC.

On this clone itself: A read error may produce the germline difference seen at one junction end. V and J are TRBV19 and TRBJ2-7, with TRBD2 matching over 9 bases. Germline V gives CDR1 LNHDA, CDR2 SQIVND (reference sequence). The CDR3 spans 15 residues. The CDR3 coding sequence is TGTGCCAGTAGGATAGCGGGGGTGGATGTCTACGAGCAGTACTTC. Protein sequence: CASRIAGVDVYEQYF.

This chain joins TRBV5-5 and TRBJ2-3; 9 nucleotides agree with TRBD1. The V gene's germline CDR1 is SGHKS and CDR2 YYEKEE (reference sequence). V lost 7 bases to trimming and J lost 2 bases; unmatched junction nucleotides: 11. This CDR3 contains 16 residues. The CDR3: CASVQGARFDTDTQYF. The CDR3 coding sequence is TGTGCCAGCGTACAGGGGGCGAGGTTCGACACAGATACGCAGTATTTT.

The chain combines TRBV10-3 with TRBJ2-3, with a tentative D call TRBD2 (5 bases). The V end was cut by 7 bases, the J end by 0 bases, with 8 bases between. In germline, CDR1 is ENHRY, CDR2 SYGVKD. The CDR3 sequence is 13 residues long. CDR3 bases: TGTGCCATCAAGCGGCCTAGCACAGATACGCAGTATTTT. It specifies CAIKRPSTDTQYF.

This sequence joins TRBV7-9 and TRBJ1-3; no clear D gene. This CDR3 is built from 16 residues. Germline CDR1 SEHNR, CDR2 FQNEAQ (reference sequence). Trimming pared 2 bases from V and 1 base from J, leaving 12 bases between. In DNA, the CDR3 is TGTGCCAGCAGCTTATTCGCAGGTCTTTCTGGAAACACCATATATTTT. Encoded protein: CASSLFAGLSGNTIYF.

The gene calls are TRBV27 and TRBJ1-2; D uncertain. This CDR3 is 13 amino acids long. The V gene lost 5 bases and the J gene lost 4 bases, with 11 bases spanning the gap. Germline CDR1 and CDR2: MNHEY and SMNVEV (reference sequence). CDR3 nucleotide sequence: TGTGCCAGCAGTGATTCGACGGGCTATGGCTACACCTTC. Its protein product is CASSDSTGYGYTF.

This sequence joins TRBV9 and TRBJ1-2; perhaps TRBD1 as D (5 bases). The V end was cut by 0 bases, the J end by 2 bases, with 11 bases between. The CDR3 consists of 15 residues. Germline lookup yields CDR1 SGDLS and CDR2 YYNGEE. CDR3 DNA: TGTGCCAGCAGCGTAGGAGGCGGGACGAACTATGGCTACACCTTC. This translates into CASSVGGGTNYGYTF.

The rearrangement links TRBV11-2 to TRBJ1-2; TRBD1 matches 7 bases. V trimming: 1 base; J trimming: 3 bases; junction bases outside the gene matches: 8. Germline CDR1 reads SGHAT; CDR2 reads FQNNGV. CDR3 length equals 16 residues. CDR3 DNA: TGTGCCAGCAGCTTAGTCGGGGCAGGGGGTGACTATGGCTACACCTTC. Encoded protein: CASSLVGAGGDYGYTF. Full variable domain (missing parts from reference TRBV11-2 and TRBJ1-2): EAGVAQSPRYKIIEKRQSVAFWCNPISGHATLYWYQQILGQGPKLLIQFQNNGVVDDSQLPKDRFSAERLKGVDSTLKIQPAKLEDSAVYLCASSLVGAGGDYGYTFGSGTRLTVV.

This sequence joins TRBV5-1 and TRBJ2-1; no clear D gene. The CDR3 extends over 12 amino acids. V was clipped by 1 base and J by 7 bases, with 6 bases between them. Germline V gene data show CDR1 as SGHRS and CDR2 as YFSETQ. The CDR3 spells CASSLTENEQFF. The CDR3 coding sequence is TGCGCCAGCAGCTTGACAGAAAATGAGCAGTTCTTC.

This sequence joins TRBV5-5 and TRBJ2-7, with D possibly matching TRBD1 (5 bases). V shed 0 bases and J shed 4 bases, with 14 bases lying between them. The CDR3 sequence is 15 residues long. CDR1 and CDR2 from the germline V gene are SGHKS and YYEKEE (reference sequence). The CDR3 nucleotides are TGTGCCAGCAGCTTGGGGGCAGGGTCATCGTACGAGCAGTACTTC. Translated: CASSLGAGSSYEQYF.

The V and J genes are TRBV5-6 and TRBJ1-2, with a possible D match to TRBD1 (5 bases). Trimming cost V 0 bases and J 6 bases, with 12 bases left between them. The CDR3 loop spans 14 amino acids. Per the germline V gene, CDR1 is SGHDT and CDR2 is YYEEEE. CDR3 loop: CASSLAQGIDGYTF. In nucleotides, the CDR3 is TGTGCCAGCAGCTTGGCTCAGGGTATTGATGGCTACACCTTC.

The chain has TRBV7-2 and TRBJ1-1; 7 bases line up with TRBD1. Germline CDR1 SGHTA, CDR2 FQGNSA. The CDR3 has 14 amino acids. After removal of 5 bases from V and 2 bases from J, the junction contained 5 bases not matched to a gene. The CDR3 here is CASSLQGPNTEAFF. The CDR3 region has the DNA TGTGCCAGCAGCCTACAGGGGCCTAACACTGAAGCTTTCTTT.

The V gene is TRBV5-1, the J gene TRBJ2-3, with TRBD2 identical over 12 bases. With V trimmed by 2 bases and J by 2 bases, 3 bases remained unmatched. This CDR3 region has 16 residues. The V gene's germline CDR1 is SGHRS and CDR2 YFSETQ. In nucleotides, the CDR3 is TGCGCCAGCAGCTTTCTAGCGGGGGGGTACACAGATACGCAGTATTTT. Translation gives CASSFLAGGYTDTQYF. Full variable domain (remainder filled in from reference TRBV5-1 and TRBJ2-3): KAGVTQTPRYLIKTRGQQVTLSCSPISGHRSVSWYQQTPGQGLQFLFEYFSETQRNKGNFPGRFSGRQFSNSRSEMNVSTLELGDSALYLCASSFLAGGYTDTQYFGPGTRLTVL.

The rearrangement uses TRBV7-8 and TRBJ1-2; tentatively, D is TRBD1 (6 bases). CDR3 length: 13 residues. Germline assignment: CDR1 SGHVS and CDR2 FQNEAQ. The V end lost 5 bases, the J end lost 8 bases, and 15 bases lay between the germline ends. The CDR3: CASSIRGLEGYTF. The CDR3 DNA follows: TGTGCCAGCAGCATCAGGGGTTTGGAAGGCTACACCTTC.

The chain is built from TRBV6-1 and TRBJ1-6; D gene unclear. In germline, CDR1 is MNHNS, CDR2 SASEGT. Trimming removed 5 bases from V and 7 bases from J, with 9 bases in between. This CDR3 region has 13 residues. CDR3 protein: CASSSLVNSPLHF. The CDR3 DNA sequence: TGTGCCAGCAGTTCCCTCGTAAATTCACCCCTCCACTTT.

The rearrangement uses TRBV5-1 and TRBJ1-6, with 7 bases lining up with TRBD1. The ends lost 2 bases at V and 7 bases at J; junction bases unmatched: 9. Germline assignment: CDR1 SGHRS and CDR2 YFSETQ. This CDR3 contains 16 residues. CDR3 sequence (DNA): TGCGCCAGCAGCTTAAACCCCAGGGGGGAAAATTCACCCCTCCACTTT. Its protein is CASSLNPRGENSPLHF.

CDR3 protein: CASSYTGPNTEAFF. As DNA, the CDR3 is TGTGCCAGCAGTTACACAGGGCCCAACACTGAAGCTTTCTTT. The chain joins TRBV6-5 to TRBJ1-1; a weak D match, TRBD1 (6 bases). This CDR3 region has 14 residues. The germline V gene has CDR1 MNHEY and CDR2 SVGAGI. V lost 2 bases and J lost 2, with 9 bases in between.

This clone showed up just once. The chain links TRBV7-9 to TRBJ1-4; D unclear. Trimming took 9 bases from V and 5 from J, leaving 16 bases between them. Germline loops: CDR1 SEHNR, CDR2 FQNEAQ (reference sequence). The length of the CDR3 is 14 residues. The CDR3: CASREGTKNEKLFF. For the CDR3, the DNA is TGTGCCAGTAGGGAGGGAACGAAGAATGAAAAACTGTTTTTT.

This clone has only one observation. The chain carries TRBV18 and TRBJ2-2; 7 nucleotides match TRBD1. The V segment lost 3 bases and the J segment 6 bases; nucleotides outside the gene matches: 7. The length of the CDR3 is 15 residues. In germline, CDR1 is KGHSH, CDR2 LQKENI. The CDR3 is CASSPGDSAAGELFF. For the CDR3, the DNA is TGTGCCAGCTCACCGGGGGACAGTGCAGCCGGGGAGCTGTTTTTT.